The 32 T cell receptor beta chains given below trace back to one sample, sequenced in a study of shared clonotypes between healthy human individuals. The method was immunoSEQ multiplex PCR; TCRdb's version includes in-frame clones alone and lacks a portion of them. The sample contains about 2.1 million clones, under 95% of which appear only once. Positive CCR7 selection of CD45RO-negative cells yielded the naive CD8 cells, and terminally differentiated effector memory CD45RA+ cells were excluded. Sequencing was done on a sample of naive CD8+ T cells from PBMCs. The receptors derive from a man younger than 35 in good health. Some clones in this sample may be carry-over from other donors' samples.

This chain connects TRBV5-6 to TRBJ2-1; D unclear. Germline CDR1 reads SGHDT; CDR2 reads YYEEEE. V was shortened by 0 bases and J by 12 bases, with 13 bases between the two germline ends. CDR3 length: 13 residues. Here the CDR3 DNA reads TGTGCCAGCAGCTTGGACGTTGGAATTGGGCAGTTCTTC. Its protein is CASSLDVGIGQFF.

This clone was observed once. Other nucleotide sequences from this sample produce the same CDR3. This chain links TRBV6-1 with TRBJ2-7, with 13 positions matching TRBD2. Germline loops: CDR1 MNHNS, CDR2 SASEGT. V lost 1 base to trimming and J lost 4 bases; unmatched junction nucleotides: 4. This CDR3 has 16 residues. The CDR3 protein is CASSEGLAGGLYEQYF. For the CDR3, the DNA is TGTGCCAGCAGTGAAGGACTAGCGGGAGGCTTATACGAGCAGTACTTC.

On this clone itself: Other DNA sequences in the same sample also yield this CDR3. This chain connects TRBV6-1 to TRBJ1-5, with D maybe TRBD1 (6 bases). Looked up from germline, CDR1 is MNHNS and CDR2 is SASEGT. Trimming took off 2 bases at V and 2 bases at J, with 10 bases between the two ends. The CDR3 sequence is 15 residues long. DNA for the CDR3: TGTGCCAGCAGTGAACGGGGGGCACGCAATCAGCCCCAGCATTTT. Translation: CASSERGARNQPQHF.

The chain has TRBV28 and TRBJ2-7, with a weak D call TRBD1 (7 bases). Trimming left V 4 bases short and J 1 base short, with 11 bases between. The germline gives CDR1 MDHEN, CDR2 SYDVKM. The CDR3 has 14 residues. The DNA of the CDR3 is TGTGCCAGCAGTTGGAGGGGGCCTTCCTACGAGCAGTACTTC. Its translation: CASSWRGPSYEQYF.

V usage is TRBV10-3 and J usage is TRBJ2-7; 8 nucleotides match TRBD2. The CDR3 is made up of 16 amino acids. CDR1 is ENHRY and CDR2 is SYGVKD in the germline V gene. Unmatched junction bases numbered 11, after V lost 7 bases and J lost 0 bases. The CDR3 DNA reads TGTGCCATCAAAGACAGCGGGGGATTGAGCTCCTACGAGCAGTACTTC. Translated: CAIKDSGGLSSYEQYF.

This sequence joins TRBV5-6 and TRBJ2-3; TRBD2 matches at 11 bases. V was pared by 0 bases and J by 1 base, with 1 base of the junction left unmatched. This CDR3 comprises 16 residues. Looked up from germline, CDR1 is SGHDT and CDR2 is YYEEEE. This CDR3 reads CASSLELAGGTDTQYF. CDR3 coding DNA: TGTGCCAGCAGCTTGGAACTAGCGGGAGGCACAGATACGCAGTATTTT. Supplemented by reference TRBV5-6 and TRBJ2-3, the full variable domain reads DAGVTQSPTHLIKTRGQQVTLRCSPKSGHDTVSWYQQALGQGPQFIFQYYEEEERQRGNFPDRFSGHQFPNYSSELNVNALLLGDSALYLCASSLELAGGTDTQYFGPGTRLTVL.

This clone was recorded only once. The CDR3 bases are TGTGCCAGCAGCTGGGGACTAGCTCCTAGTAATGAGCAGTTCTTC. Amino acids: CASSWGLAPSNEQFF. This chain uses TRBV5-4 with TRBJ2-1, with TRBD2 identical over 9 bases. The junction had 8 bases not matched to a gene; V was cut back by 3 bases and J by 7 bases. CDR1 is SGHNT and CDR2 is YYREEE in the germline V gene (reference sequence). This CDR3 has 15 residues. The full variable domain, with the rest looked up from reference TRBV5-4 and TRBJ2-1, is ETGVTQSPTHLIKTRGQQVTLRCSSQSGHNTVSWYQQALGQGPQFIFQYYREEENGRGNFPPRFSGLQFPNYSSELNVNALELDDSALYLCASSWGLAPSNEQFFGPGTRLTVL.

V is TRBV27 and J is TRBJ1-4; maybe TRBD1 (6 bases). The CDR3 is 16 amino acids. The ends were cut back, 5 bases at V and 8 bases at J, with 21 bases in the middle. Germline loops: CDR1 MNHEY, CDR2 SMNVEV (reference sequence). The CDR3 reads CASSPSRGEGVEKLFF. In nucleotides, the CDR3 is TGTGCCAGCAGTCCATCGAGGGGGGAGGGGGTCGAAAAACTGTTTTTT.

This sequence joins TRBV7-6 and TRBJ2-3, with a tentative D call TRBD2 (6 bases). The CDR3 loop spans 16 amino acids. Germline V gives CDR1 SGHVS, CDR2 FNYEAQ. V dropped 5 bases and J dropped 6 bases, with 21 bases sitting between them. This CDR3 is CASSTAGGGPLDTQYF. CDR3 DNA: TGTGCCAGCAGCACAGCGGGCGGCGGGCCGCTGGATACGCAGTATTTT.

V is TRBV6-1 and J is TRBJ1-2; D not certain. There are 17 residues in the CDR3. Germline V gene sequence: CDR1 MNHNS, CDR2 SASEGT. The germline V and J ends were trimmed by 0 bases and 7 bases, with 21 bases remaining between them. CDR3 DNA: TGTGCCAGCAGTGAAGCTATGGGGAAAGGGCCCCTCCGTGGCTACACCTTC. As protein: CASSEAMGKGPLRGYTF.

This chain links TRBV27 with TRBJ1-4, with 9 bases aligning to TRBD1. V was clipped by 4 bases and J by 2 bases; unmatched bases: 5. The CDR3 has 16 residues. Germline V gene data show CDR1 as MNHEY and CDR2 as SMNVEV (reference sequence). DNA of the CDR3: TGTGCCAGCAGTTGGACAGGGGAGGCGACTAATGAAAAACTGTTTTTT. It encodes CASSWTGEATNEKLFF.

The chain joins TRBV2 to TRBJ2-1; D is uncertain. The CDR3 consists of 15 residues. Between the trimmed V and J ends, which lost 0 bases and 4 bases, there was a span of 10 bases. Germline V gene lookup returns CDR1 SNHLY and CDR2 FYNNEI. This CDR3 is CASSEAVAYYNEQFF. CDR3 nucleotide sequence: TGTGCCAGCAGTGAAGCGGTGGCCTATTACAATGAGCAGTTCTTC.

This clone was seen just once. The CDR3 nucleotides read TGTGCCAGCCATACAATCCAGGGTGGTGAAGCTTTCTTT. It encodes CASHTIQGGEAFF. This chain connects TRBV7-8 to TRBJ1-1; the D gene is possibly TRBD1 (5 bases). Germline V gene lookup returns CDR1 SGHVS and CDR2 FQNEAQ. This CDR3 is 13 amino acids long. V shed 8 bases and J shed 7 bases, with 17 bases lying between them.

CDR3 nucleotides: TGTGCCAGCAGCCCAAACAGGGAGACCATATATTTT. This gives the protein CASSPNRETIYF. The chain joins TRBV7-9 to TRBJ1-3, with D perhaps matching TRBD1 (6 bases). Deletions cut 5 bases from V and 10 bases from J, with 12 bases between. Germline lookup yields CDR1 SEHNR and CDR2 FQNEAQ (reference sequence). The CDR3 is made up of 12 amino acids.

The chain combines TRBV9 with TRBJ2-3; 9 bases map to TRBD2. Germline CDR1 SGDLS, CDR2 YYNGEE. Losses at the gene ends were 3 bases for V and 2 bases for J; bases not matched to a gene: 10. This CDR3 contains 17 residues. In DNA, the CDR3 is TGTGCCAGCAGCGCGAGCGGGGGACTAGCCTCCACAGATACGCAGTATTTT. This encodes CASSASGGLASTDTQYF.

The chain links TRBV19 to TRBJ2-1; 8 nucleotides line up with TRBD2. The germline CDR1 and CDR2 sequences are LNHDA and SQIVND (reference sequence). V was pared by 5 bases and J by 6 bases, with 12 bases of the junction left unmatched. The CDR3 length is 16 residues. The CDR3 spells CASSLGAGAGSNEQFF. CDR3 bases: TGTGCCAGTAGTCTAGGAGCGGGAGCAGGCAGCAATGAGCAGTTCTTC.

This clone was observed a single time. The chain joins TRBV2 to TRBJ1-2; TRBD1 might be the D (6 bases). The CDR3 runs 14 residues. Trimming shortened V by 9 bases and J by 1 base, and 15 bases separated the two germline ends. Germline V gives CDR1 SNHLY, CDR2 FYNNEI. CDR3 region: CASTDRKNNYGYTF. In DNA, the CDR3 is TGTGCCAGTACTGACAGGAAAAATAACTATGGCTACACCTTC.

As regards this clone: The junction departs from the called germline gene at one end, perhaps through a read error. V is TRBV5-4 and J is TRBJ1-1; 7 positions agree with TRBD1. Germline V gene lookup returns CDR1 SGHNT and CDR2 YYREEE (reference sequence). This CDR3 is built from 14 residues. CDR3 DNA: TGTGCCAGTAGCTTTATAGGGGGCCCGACTGAAGCTTTCTTT. Protein product: CASSFIGGPTEAFF.

The rearrangement uses TRBV4-1 and TRBJ2-1; maybe TRBD2 (5 bases). The CDR3 runs 16 residues. The germline V gene encodes CDR1 MGHRA and CDR2 YSYEKL. The V end was cut by 0 bases, the J end by 4 bases, with 13 bases between. CDR3 nucleotide sequence: TGCGCCAGCAGCCAAGACGGTGAGGGCCTTTACAATGAGCAGTTCTTC. Translating it yields CASSQDGEGLYNEQFF.

The V call is TRBV28, the J call TRBJ2-1; D is possibly TRBD1 (5 bases). The CDR3 is made up of 14 amino acids. The ends were cut back, 3 bases at V and 8 bases at J, with 14 bases in the middle. CDR1 and CDR2 (germline): MDHEN, SYDVKM. CDR3 coding DNA: TGTGCCAGCAGTTTTGATAGGGGCCGGCATGAGCAGTTCTTC. It is translated as CASSFDRGRHEQFF.

This chain connects TRBV6-4 to TRBJ1-2, with D unresolved. The V end lost 6 bases, the J end lost 4 bases, and 12 bases lay between the germline ends. CDR3 length equals 13 residues. CDR1 MRHNA and CDR2 SNTAGT come from the germline V gene. This CDR3 is CASSPTPAYGYTF. CDR3 DNA sequence: TGTGCCAGCAGCCCCACCCCAGCCTATGGCTACACCTTC.

V is TRBV4-1 and J is TRBJ1-2; TRBD1 matches at 8 bases. The CDR3 spans 18 residues. After removal of 6 bases from V and 0 bases from J, the junction contained 15 bases not matched to a gene. Germline V gene data show CDR1 as MGHRA and CDR2 as YSYEKL. CDR3 DNA sequence: TGCGCCAGCAGTCTCGTGGGGGGACAGGTTGGCCCTAACTATGGCTACACCTTC. Its protein product is CASSLVGGQVGPNYGYTF.

This clone showed up just once. The chain couples TRBV7-3 to TRBJ2-1; no clear D. With 5 bases removed from V and 8 bases from J, the gap between germline ends came to 13 bases. The CDR3 runs to 13 residues. The V gene's germline CDR1 is SGHTA and CDR2 FQGTGA. CDR3 protein: CASSRLRGHEQFF. The CDR3 nucleotides read TGTGCCAGCAGCCGCCTCCGTGGACATGAGCAGTTCTTC.

This clone was found a few times. The chain carries TRBV29-1 and TRBJ2-2, with D possibly matching TRBD1 (5 bases). Trimming removed 5 bases from V and 1 base from J, with 8 bases in between. The CDR3 totals 13 residues. From germline, CDR1 is SQVTM and CDR2 ANQGSEA. The CDR3 sequence is CSVIDRNTGELFF. Written as DNA, the CDR3 is TGCAGCGTTATAGACAGGAACACCGGGGAGCTGTTTTTT.

The chain has TRBV21-1 and TRBJ2-6; the tabulated D call, TRBD1, remains unverified against the DNA. TRBV21-1 is termed a pseudogene. The CDR3 sequence is 19 residues long. CDR3 in DNA: TGTGCCAGCAGCCTACTACGGGGGACAGAAGTCTCTGGGGCCAACGTCCTGACTTTC. This codes for CASSLLRGTEVSGANVLTF.

This chain links TRBV6-1 with TRBJ1-2, with 9 bases that match TRBD1. J gave up 4 bases and V 7 bases, and 4 bases lay outside the gene matches. Germline CDR1 reads MNHNS; CDR2 reads SASEGT. CDR3 length: 13 residues. The CDR3 region is CASTGTGFYGYTF. The CDR3, as DNA: TGTGCCAGCACCGGGACAGGGTTCTATGGCTACACCTTC.

This chain connects TRBV4-2 to TRBJ2-1, with TRBD2 identical over 9 bases. Germline CDR1 is LGHNA and CDR2 is YNFKEQ. This CDR3 spans 15 amino acids. The V segment lost 5 bases and the J segment 3 bases; nucleotides outside the gene matches: 5. The CDR3 nucleotides are TGTGCCAGCAGCTGGGGGACTAGCAACTACAATGAGCAGTTCTTC. Residues: CASSWGTSNYNEQFF.

The chain employs TRBV15 and TRBJ2-1; no firm D call. Germline V CDR1 and CDR2: LNHNV, YYDKDF (reference sequence). This CDR3 is 13 amino acids long. The germline V and J ends were trimmed by 0 bases and 4 bases, with 4 bases remaining between them. DNA for the CDR3: TGTGCCACCAGCAGAGATTATTACAATGAGCAGTTCTTC. Translation gives CATSRDYYNEQFF.

This chain joins TRBV6-4 and TRBJ2-7, with 8 bases matching TRBD1. Germline-derived CDR1 and CDR2 are MRHNA and SNTAGT. Trimming removed 7 bases from V and 4 bases from J; junction bases left unmatched: 15. The CDR3 consists of 16 residues. CDR3 sequence (DNA): TGTGCCAGCATAAGTGGACAGGGAACATATCGGTACGAGCAGTACTTC. Translated: CASISGQGTYRYEQYF.

Note on this clone: Additional DNA sequences in this sample encode the identical CDR3. The chain uses TRBV2 and TRBJ1-1; the match to TRBD1 covers 8 bases. This CDR3 region has 14 residues. Germline CDR1 SNHLY, CDR2 FYNNEI. J was trimmed by 2 bases and V by 3 bases; bases with no gene match: 2. Written as DNA, the CDR3 is TGTGCCAGCAGTGAGGACAGGGCTAACACTGAAGCTTTCTTT. Its translation: CASSEDRANTEAFF.

This chain connects TRBV9 to TRBJ2-1; 7 bases fit TRBD2. The CDR3 sequence is 16 residues long. V lost 0 bases to trimming and J lost 10 bases; unmatched junction nucleotides: 13. Germline lookup yields CDR1 SGDLS and CDR2 YYNGEE. CDR3 in amino acids: CASSVGRRAGRREQFF. The DNA for the CDR3 is TGTGCCAGCAGCGTAGGTCGGCGAGCGGGGCGCCGGGAGCAGTTCTTC.

The chain uses TRBV9 and TRBJ2-2; D gene uncertain. The V end lost 4 bases, the J end lost 3 bases, and 10 bases lay between the germline ends. This CDR3 has 14 amino acids. CDR1 and CDR2 from the germline V gene are SGDLS and YYNGEE. DNA of the CDR3: TGTGCCAGCAGCCCCCCCCGGGACACCGGGGAGCTGTTTTTT. Its protein product is CASSPPRDTGELFF.